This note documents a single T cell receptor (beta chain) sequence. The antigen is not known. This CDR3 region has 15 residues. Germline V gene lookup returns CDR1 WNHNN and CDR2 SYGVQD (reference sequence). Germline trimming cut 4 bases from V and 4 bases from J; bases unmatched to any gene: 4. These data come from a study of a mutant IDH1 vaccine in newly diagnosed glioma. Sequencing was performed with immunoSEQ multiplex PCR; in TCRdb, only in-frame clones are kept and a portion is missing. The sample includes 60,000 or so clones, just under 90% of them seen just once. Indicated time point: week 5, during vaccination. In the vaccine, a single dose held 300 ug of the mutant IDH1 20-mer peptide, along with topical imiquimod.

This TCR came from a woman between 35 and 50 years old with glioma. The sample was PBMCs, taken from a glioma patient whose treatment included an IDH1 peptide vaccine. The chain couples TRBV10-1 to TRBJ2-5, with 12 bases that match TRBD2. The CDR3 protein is CASSVTSGGLETQYF. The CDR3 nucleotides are TGCGCCAGCAGTGTGACTAGCGGGGGTCTAGAGACCCAGTACTTC.